This entry features one TCR beta chain sequence. Its cognate antigen is unknown. V gave up 6 bases and J gave up 2 bases, with 14 bases separating them. CDR1 SGHKS and CDR2 YYEKEE come from the germline V gene (reference sequence). CDR3 length: 14 residues. Repertoires were generated with immunoSEQ multiplex PCR, while TCRdb's copy carries only in-frame clones and drops some. Among 150,000 to 200,000 clones listed, just over 90% were seen once. The source of the sample is a study of T cell responses to AZD1222 COVID-19 vaccine. Whole-study results and caveats: Two doses of AZD1222 preceded a rise in Spike-specific TCR breadth and depth.

The clonotype originates from an adult who received the AZD1222 COVID-19 vaccine. The specimen comprised peripheral blood, sampled 28 days after the second AZD1222 dose. V gene TRBV5-5 combines with J gene TRBJ1-2; the D is unclear. The CDR3 is CASNKDGVNYGYTF. The CDR3 DNA follows: TGTGCCAGCAACAAAGACGGGGTCAACTATGGCTACACCTTC.